The present T cell receptor beta chain was sequenced within a study of blood T cell repertoires in COVID-19. Across the study: From the United States, Italy and Spain came samples of acute and convalescent COVID-19. T cells, B-cell-depleted T cells, or PBMCs provided the cDNA or gDNA that served as material.

As originally analysed: The authors estimated nucleated cell counts from reference gene primer amplification. TCRdb's table, derived via immunoSEQ multiplex PCR, lists solely in-frame clones and lacks some. The V and J calls and clone size are taken from that table; D and trimming were inferred from the DNA. There are under 200,000 clones in the sample; more than 65% occur only once, and 5.6% lies in the top ten. The study recruited people aged about 18 to 89 years across roughly 23 US areas. J was trimmed by 8 bases and V by 4 bases; bases with no gene match: 4. Per germline, CDR1 MNHEY and CDR2 SMNVEV (reference sequence). This CDR3 has 14 residues.

The chain recombines TRBV27 with TRBJ2-2, with TRBD1 matching over 10 bases. Sequences were obtained from PBMCs or T cells enriched from blood (not recorded which). The clonotype comes from a woman aged 40 to 55 with acute COVID-19. In DNA, the CDR3 is TGTGCCAGCAGTTGGGGACAGGGGTTTGGGGAGCTGTTTTTT. This sequence encodes CASSWGQGFGELFF.